The present entry profiles one TCR beta chain with its context. Its cognate antigen is unknown. The data were taken from a study of T-cell reconstitution after alpha-beta-depleted transplantation in children. The study's findings and limits: T-cell counts and diversity were attributed mostly to newly produced T cells one year after transplant.

TCRbeta library construction was performed incorporating unique molecular identifiers. Via MiXCR, TCRdb re-called the PCR reads, giving one row per CDR3 protein. The sample shows 700,000 to 850,000 distinct CDR3 sequences, 16% of them seen only once. The CDR3 covers 15 residues. Germline-derived CDR1 and CDR2 are SGHRS and YFSETQ. V dropped 4 bases and J dropped 4 bases, with 17 bases sitting between them. The chain combines TRBV5-1 with TRBJ1-1, with D possibly being TRBD1 (5 bases). The source of this sequence is a male patient between 5 and 17 years old who had a stem cell transplant for acute lymphoblastic leukemia, so the T cells may come from the graft donor. The source material was PBMCs, mostly from graft donor cells, sampled 360 days after TCRalphabeta/CD19-depleted stem cell transplant. The CDR3 spells CASSPSGGMGTEAFF. CDR3 DNA: TGCGCCAGCAGCCCTTCGGGGGGGATGGGCACTGAAGCTTTCTTT.